Sequencing of this T cell receptor beta chain was carried out in a study of post-analysis software for immune sequencing data. General study findings and limits: Controls showed significantly higher normalized Chao1 diversity than did multiple sclerosis patients. TRBV segments more frequent in patients than in controls numbered roughly 5 and included TRBV5-6, TRBV5-1 and TRBV20-1.

Details on this clonotype: Its antigen is still unknown.

Unique molecular identifiers featured in each of the TCR beta cDNA libraries. TCRdb re-derived calls from the PCR reads in MiXCR, one entry per CDR3 protein. The table shows hundreds of thousands of distinct CDR3 sequences, with under 70% occurring only once. V was trimmed by 5 bases and J by 5 bases, leaving 18 bases between them. The germline CDR1 and CDR2 sequences are SQVTM and ANQGSEA. This CDR3 contains 14 residues. This sequence originates from a girl between 10 and 17 years old with multiple sclerosis. The sample was blood. This chain uses TRBV29-1 with TRBJ2-5; D is possibly TRBD1 (6 bases). CDR3 sequence (DNA): TGCAGCGTTAACCGGGACAACAAGGCGGAGACCCAGTACTTC. Protein product: CSVNRDNKAETQYF.